The entry below gives a single T cell receptor (beta chain) sequence along with its context. Assay used: immunoSEQ multiplex PCR; TCRdb lists only in-frame clones, some missing. The sample lists some 38,000 clones; roughly nine tenths were seen once. This sample stems from a study of T cell changes during pregnancy in multiple sclerosis. Germline CDR1 and CDR2: SGHDT and YYEEEE. V lost 5 bases and J lost 0, with 12 bases in between. This CDR3 is 15 amino acids long. The genes are TRBV5-6 and TRBJ1-3; D gene unclear. This receptor was obtained from a female donor in good health, enrolled as a control in a pregnancy study. This specimen consisted of CD4+ T cells from peripheral blood mononuclear cells, obtained in the third trimester of pregnancy. In DNA form, the CDR3 reads TGTGCCAGCAGTCAACAACTAAGCTCTGGAAACACCATATATTTT. It codes for CASSQQLSSGNTIYF. The variable domain in full, with the rest retrieved from reference TRBV5-6 and TRBJ1-3, is DAGVTQSPTHLIKTRGQQVTLRCSPKSGHDTVSWYQQALGQGPQFIFQYYEEEERQRGNFPDRFSGHQFPNYSSELNVNALLLGDSALYLCASSQQLSSGNTIYFGEGSWLTVV.